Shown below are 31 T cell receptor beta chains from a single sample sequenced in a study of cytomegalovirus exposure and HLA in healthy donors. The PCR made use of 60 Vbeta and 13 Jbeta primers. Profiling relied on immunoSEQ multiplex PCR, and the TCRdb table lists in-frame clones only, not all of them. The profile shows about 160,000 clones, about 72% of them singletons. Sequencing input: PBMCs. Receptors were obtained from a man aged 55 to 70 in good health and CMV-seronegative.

This chain's CDR3 is CASSVDSFYGYTF. In nucleotides, the CDR3 is TGTGCCAGCAGTGTCGACAGTTTCTATGGCTACACCTTC. The rearrangement links TRBV6-1 to TRBJ1-2; D is perhaps TRBD1 (5 bases). Germline V lookup: CDR1 MNHNS, CDR2 SASEGT. V lost 4 bases and J lost 4, with 10 bases in between. This CDR3 comprises 13 residues.

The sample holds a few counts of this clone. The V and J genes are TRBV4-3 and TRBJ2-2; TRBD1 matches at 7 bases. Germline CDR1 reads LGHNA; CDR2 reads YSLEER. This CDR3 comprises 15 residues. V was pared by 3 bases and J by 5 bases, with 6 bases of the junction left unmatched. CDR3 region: CASSQGPGGTGELFF. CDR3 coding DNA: TGCGCCAGCAGCCAGGGCCCAGGGGGAACCGGGGAGCTGTTTTTT.

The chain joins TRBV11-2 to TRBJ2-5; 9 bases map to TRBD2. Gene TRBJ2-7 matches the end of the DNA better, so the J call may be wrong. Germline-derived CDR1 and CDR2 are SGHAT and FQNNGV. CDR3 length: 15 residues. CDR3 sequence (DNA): TGTGCCAGCAGCCCACGACTAGCGGCCACCTACGAGCAGTACTTC. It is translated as CASSPRLAATYEQYF.

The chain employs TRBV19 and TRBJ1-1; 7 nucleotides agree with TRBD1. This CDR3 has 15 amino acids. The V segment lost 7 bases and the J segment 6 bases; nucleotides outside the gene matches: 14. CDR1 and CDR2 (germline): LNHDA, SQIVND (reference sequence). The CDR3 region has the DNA TGTGCCAGTACCTCTCTGGCAGGGGGAAATCCTGAAGCTTTCTTT. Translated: CASTSLAGGNPEAFF.

CDR3: CASSVDGSWDTQYF. CDR3 DNA sequence: TGTGCCAGCAGCGTTGATGGGAGTTGGGATACGCAGTATTTT. V usage is TRBV6-4 and J usage is TRBJ2-3; a possible D gene is TRBD2 (5 bases). Looked up from germline, CDR1 is MRHNA and CDR2 is SNTAGT. V was clipped by 6 bases and J by 6 bases, with 16 bases between them. CDR3 length equals 14 residues.

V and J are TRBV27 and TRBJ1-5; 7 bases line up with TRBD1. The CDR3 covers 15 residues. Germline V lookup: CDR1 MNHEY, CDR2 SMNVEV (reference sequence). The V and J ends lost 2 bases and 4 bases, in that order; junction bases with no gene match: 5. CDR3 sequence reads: CASSLLDRENQPQHF. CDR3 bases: TGTGCCAGCAGTTTACTTGACAGGGAAAATCAGCCCCAGCATTTT.

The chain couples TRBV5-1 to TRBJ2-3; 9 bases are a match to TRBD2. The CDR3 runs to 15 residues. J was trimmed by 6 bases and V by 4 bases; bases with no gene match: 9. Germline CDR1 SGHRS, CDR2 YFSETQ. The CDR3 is CASSPDVAGGDTQYF. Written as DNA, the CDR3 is TGCGCCAGCAGCCCGGACGTTGCGGGAGGGGATACGCAGTATTTT.

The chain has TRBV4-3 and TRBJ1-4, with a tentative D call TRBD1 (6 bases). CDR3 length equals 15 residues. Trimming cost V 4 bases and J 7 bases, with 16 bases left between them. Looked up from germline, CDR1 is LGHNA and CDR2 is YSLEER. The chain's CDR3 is CASSRQQGFGEKLFF. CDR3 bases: TGCGCCAGCAGCCGACAACAGGGCTTTGGTGAAAAACTGTTTTTT.

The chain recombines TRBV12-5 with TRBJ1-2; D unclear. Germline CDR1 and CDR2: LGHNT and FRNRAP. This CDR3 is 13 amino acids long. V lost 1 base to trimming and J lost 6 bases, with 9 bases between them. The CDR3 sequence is CASGLATRDGYTF. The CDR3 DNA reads TGTGCTAGTGGTTTGGCGACGAGGGATGGCTACACCTTC.

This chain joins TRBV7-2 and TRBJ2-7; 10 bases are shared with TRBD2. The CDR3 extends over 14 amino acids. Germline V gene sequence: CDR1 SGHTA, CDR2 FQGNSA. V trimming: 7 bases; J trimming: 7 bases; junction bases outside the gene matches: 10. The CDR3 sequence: CASTQLAGLVEQYF. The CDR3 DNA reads TGTGCCAGCACTCAACTAGCGGGGTTAGTTGAGCAGTACTTC.

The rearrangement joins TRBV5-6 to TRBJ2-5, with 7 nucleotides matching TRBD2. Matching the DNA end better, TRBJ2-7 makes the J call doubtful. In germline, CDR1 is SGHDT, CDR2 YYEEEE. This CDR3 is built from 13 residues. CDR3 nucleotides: TGTGCCAGCAGCTTAGGGACTACCTACGAGCAGTACTTC. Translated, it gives CASSLGTTYEQYF.

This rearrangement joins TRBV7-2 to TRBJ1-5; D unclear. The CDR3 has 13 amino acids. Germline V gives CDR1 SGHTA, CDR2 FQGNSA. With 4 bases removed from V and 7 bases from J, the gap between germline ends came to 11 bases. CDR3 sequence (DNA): TGTGCCAGCAGCTCCTACGGGAGGCAGCCCCAGCATTTT. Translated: CASSSYGRQPQHF.

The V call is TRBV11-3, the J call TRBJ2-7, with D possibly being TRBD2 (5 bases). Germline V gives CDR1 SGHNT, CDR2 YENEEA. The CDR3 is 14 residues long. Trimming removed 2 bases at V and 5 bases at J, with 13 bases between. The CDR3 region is CASSLSGTSNEQYF. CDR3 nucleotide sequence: TGTGCCAGCAGCTTATCCGGAACTAGTAACGAGCAGTACTTC. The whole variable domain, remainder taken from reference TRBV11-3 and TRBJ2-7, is EAGVVQSPRYKIIEKKQPVAFWCNPISGHNTLYWYLQNLGQGPELLIRYENEEAVDDSQLPKDRFSAERLKGVDSTLKIQPAELGDSAVYLCASSLSGTSNEQYFGPGTRLTVT.

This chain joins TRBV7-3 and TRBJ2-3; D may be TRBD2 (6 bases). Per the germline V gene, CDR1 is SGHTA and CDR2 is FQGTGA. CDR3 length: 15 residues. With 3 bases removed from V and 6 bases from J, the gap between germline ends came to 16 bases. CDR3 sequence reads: CASSFTGGVGDTQYF. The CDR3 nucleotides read TGTGCCAGCAGCTTCACCGGGGGTGTAGGGGATACGCAGTATTTT. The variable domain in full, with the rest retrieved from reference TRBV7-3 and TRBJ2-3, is GAGVSQTPSNKVTEKGKYVELRCDPISGHTALYWYRQSLGQGPEFLIYFQGTGAADDSGLPNDRFFAVRPEGSVSTLKIQRTERGDSAVYLCASSFTGGVGDTQYFGPGTRLTVL.

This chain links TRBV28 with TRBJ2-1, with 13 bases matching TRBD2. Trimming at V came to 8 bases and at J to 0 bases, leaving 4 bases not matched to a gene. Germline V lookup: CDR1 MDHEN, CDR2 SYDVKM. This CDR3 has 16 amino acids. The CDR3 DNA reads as TGTGCCAGCCTTAGGACTAGCGGGGGCTCCTACAATGAGCAGTTCTTC. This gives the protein CASLRTSGGSYNEQFF.

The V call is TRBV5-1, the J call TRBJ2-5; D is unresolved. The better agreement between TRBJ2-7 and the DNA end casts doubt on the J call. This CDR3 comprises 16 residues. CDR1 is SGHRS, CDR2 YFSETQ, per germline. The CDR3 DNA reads TGCGCCAGCAGCTTGGGACCGCGAGCTACGACTTACGAGCAGTACTTC. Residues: CASSLGPRATTYEQYF.

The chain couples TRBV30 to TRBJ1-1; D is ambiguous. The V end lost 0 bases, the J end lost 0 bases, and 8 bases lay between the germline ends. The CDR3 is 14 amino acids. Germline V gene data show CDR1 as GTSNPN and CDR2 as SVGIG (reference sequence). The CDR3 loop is CAWSVQYMNTEAFF. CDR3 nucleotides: TGTGCCTGGAGTGTGCAGTACATGAACACTGAAGCTTTCTTT.

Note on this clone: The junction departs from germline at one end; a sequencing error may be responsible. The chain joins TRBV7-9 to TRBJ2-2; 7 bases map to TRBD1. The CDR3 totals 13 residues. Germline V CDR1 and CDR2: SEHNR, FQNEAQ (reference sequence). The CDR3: CSSRRQGTGELFF. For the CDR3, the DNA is TGTTCCAGCAGACGACAGGGCACCGGGGAGCTGTTTTTT.

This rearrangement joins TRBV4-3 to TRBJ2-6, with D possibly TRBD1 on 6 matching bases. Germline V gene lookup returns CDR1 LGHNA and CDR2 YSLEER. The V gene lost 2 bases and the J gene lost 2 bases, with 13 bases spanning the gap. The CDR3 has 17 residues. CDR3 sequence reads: CASSQNQAGAGANVLTF. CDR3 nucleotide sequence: TGCGCCAGCAGCCAAAATCAGGCAGGGGCTGGGGCCAACGTCCTGACTTTC.

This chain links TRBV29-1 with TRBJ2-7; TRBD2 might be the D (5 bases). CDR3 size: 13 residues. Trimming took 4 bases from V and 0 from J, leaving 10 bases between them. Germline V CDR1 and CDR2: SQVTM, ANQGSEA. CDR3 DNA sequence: TGCAGCGTTGGTCCGGGGATCTCCTACGAGCAGTACTTC. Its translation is CSVGPGISYEQYF.

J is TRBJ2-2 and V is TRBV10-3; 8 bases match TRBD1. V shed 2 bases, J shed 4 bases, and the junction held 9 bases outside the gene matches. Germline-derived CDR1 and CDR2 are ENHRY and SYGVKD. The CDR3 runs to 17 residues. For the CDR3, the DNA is TGTGCCATCAGTGAGAGTGGCAGGGGGCCGGTCACCGGGGAGCTGTTTTTT. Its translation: CAISESGRGPVTGELFF.

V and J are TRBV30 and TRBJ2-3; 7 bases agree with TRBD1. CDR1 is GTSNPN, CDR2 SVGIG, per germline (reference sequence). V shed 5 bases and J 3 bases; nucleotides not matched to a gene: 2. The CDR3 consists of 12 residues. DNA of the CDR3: TGTGCCTGGGACAGGGCGACAGATACGCAGTATTTT. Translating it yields CAWDRATDTQYF. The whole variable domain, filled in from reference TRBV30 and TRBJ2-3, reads SQTIHQWPATLVQPVGSPLSLECTVEGTSNPNLYWYRQAAGRGLQLLFYSVGIGQISSEVPQNLSASRPQDRQFILSSKKLLLSDSGFYLCAWDRATDTQYFGPGTRLTVL.

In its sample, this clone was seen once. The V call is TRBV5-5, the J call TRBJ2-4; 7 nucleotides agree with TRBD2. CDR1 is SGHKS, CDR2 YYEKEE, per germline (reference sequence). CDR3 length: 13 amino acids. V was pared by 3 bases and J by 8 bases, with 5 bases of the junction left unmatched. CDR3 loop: CASSWEGWDIQYF. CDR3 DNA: TGTGCCAGCAGCTGGGAGGGTTGGGACATTCAGTACTTC. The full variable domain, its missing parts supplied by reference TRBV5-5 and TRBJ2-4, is DAGVTQSPTHLIKTRGQQVTLRCSPISGHKSVSWYQQVLGQGPQFIFQYYEKEERGRGNFPDRFSARQFPNYSSELNVNALLLGDSALYLCASSWEGWDIQYFGAGTRLSVL.

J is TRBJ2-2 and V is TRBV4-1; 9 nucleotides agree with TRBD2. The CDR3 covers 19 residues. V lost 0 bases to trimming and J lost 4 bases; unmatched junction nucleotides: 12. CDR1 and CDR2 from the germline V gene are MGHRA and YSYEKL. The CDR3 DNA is TGCGCCAGCAGCCAAGAACCTAGCGGGGTGAGGTTGGGCACCGGGGAGCTGTTTTTT. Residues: CASSQEPSGVRLGTGELFF.

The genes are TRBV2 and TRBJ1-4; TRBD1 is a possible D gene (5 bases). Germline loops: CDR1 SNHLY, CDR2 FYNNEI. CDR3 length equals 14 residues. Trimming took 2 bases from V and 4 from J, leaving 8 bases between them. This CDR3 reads CASSELGGNEKLFF. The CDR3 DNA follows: TGTGCCAGCAGTGAATTGGGGGGTAATGAAAAACTGTTTTTT.

CDR3 sequence (DNA): TGTGCCAGCAGCCCCCCGACAGGAACCCTCCCGAATCAGCCCCAGCATTTT. Protein: CASSPPTGTLPNQPQHF. The chain joins TRBV7-8 to TRBJ1-5, with a possible D match to TRBD1 (6 bases). V was cut by 5 bases and J by 4 bases, with 21 bases left in between. In germline, CDR1 is SGHVS, CDR2 FQNEAQ. This CDR3 is 17 amino acids long.

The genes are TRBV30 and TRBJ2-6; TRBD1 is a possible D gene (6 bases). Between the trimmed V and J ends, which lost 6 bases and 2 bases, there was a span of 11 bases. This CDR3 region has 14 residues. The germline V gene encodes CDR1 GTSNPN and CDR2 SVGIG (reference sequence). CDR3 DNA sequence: TGTGCCTGTACGAAGGGGGCTGGGGCCAACGTCCTGACTTTC. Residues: CACTKGAGANVLTF. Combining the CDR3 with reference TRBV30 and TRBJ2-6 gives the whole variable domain SQTIHQWPATLVQPVGSPLSLECTVEGTSNPNLYWYRQAAGRGLQLLFYSVGIGQISSEVPQNLSASRPQDRQFILSSKKLLLSDSGFYLCACTKGAGANVLTFGAGSRLTVL.

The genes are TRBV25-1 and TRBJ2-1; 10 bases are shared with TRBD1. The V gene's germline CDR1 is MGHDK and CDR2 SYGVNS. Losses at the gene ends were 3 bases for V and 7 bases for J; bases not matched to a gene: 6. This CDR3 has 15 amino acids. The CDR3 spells CASSDRDRGWNEQFF. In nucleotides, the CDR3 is TGTGCCAGCAGTGACCGGGACAGGGGTTGGAATGAGCAGTTCTTC.

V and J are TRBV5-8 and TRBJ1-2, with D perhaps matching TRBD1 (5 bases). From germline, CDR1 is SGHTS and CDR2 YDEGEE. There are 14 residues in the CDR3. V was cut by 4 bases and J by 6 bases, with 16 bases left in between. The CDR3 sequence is CASSSRGQLDGYTF. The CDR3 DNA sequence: TGTGCCAGCAGCAGTAGGGGTCAGTTGGATGGCTACACCTTC.

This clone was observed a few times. CDR3 nucleotides: TGTGCCATCGGGCGACAGGGGGGCAATCAGCCCCAGCATTTT. It specifies CAIGRQGGNQPQHF. The V call is TRBV10-3, the J call TRBJ1-5; 9 nucleotides line up with TRBD1. The CDR3 runs 14 residues. Germline trimming cut 8 bases from V and 2 bases from J; bases unmatched to any gene: 4. CDR1 and CDR2 from the germline V gene are ENHRY and SYGVKD.

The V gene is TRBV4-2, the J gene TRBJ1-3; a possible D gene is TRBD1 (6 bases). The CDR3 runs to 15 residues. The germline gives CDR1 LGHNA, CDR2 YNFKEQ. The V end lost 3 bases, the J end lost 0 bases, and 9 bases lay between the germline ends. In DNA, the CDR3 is TGTGCCAGCAGCCATACCAGGGGCTCTGGAAACACCATATATTTT. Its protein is CASSHTRGSGNTIYF.